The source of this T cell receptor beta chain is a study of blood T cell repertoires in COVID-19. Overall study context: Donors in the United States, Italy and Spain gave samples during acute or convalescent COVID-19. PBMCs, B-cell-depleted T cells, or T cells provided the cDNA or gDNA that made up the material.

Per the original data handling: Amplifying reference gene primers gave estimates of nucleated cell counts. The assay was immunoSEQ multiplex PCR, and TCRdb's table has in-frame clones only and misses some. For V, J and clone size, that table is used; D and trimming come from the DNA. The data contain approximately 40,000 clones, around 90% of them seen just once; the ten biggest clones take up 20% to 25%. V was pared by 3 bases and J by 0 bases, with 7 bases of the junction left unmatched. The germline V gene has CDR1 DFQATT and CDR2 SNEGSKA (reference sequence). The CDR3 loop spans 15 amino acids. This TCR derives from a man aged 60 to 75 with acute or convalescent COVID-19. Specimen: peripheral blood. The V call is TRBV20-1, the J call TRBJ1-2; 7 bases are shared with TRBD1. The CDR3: CSASPGQQSNYGYTF. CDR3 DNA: TGCAGTGCTAGTCCGGGACAGCAATCTAACTATGGCTACACCTTC.